A selection of T cell receptor beta chains follows, all from one sample in a study of graft-versus-host responses after intestinal transplantation. The protocol was immunoSEQ multiplex PCR, while the TCRdb copy is restricted to in-frame clones and leaves out a portion. The data contain 80,000 or so clones, 80% to 95% of them singletons. The source material was PBMCs, sampled 98 days after intestinal transplantation. These receptors all stem from a human patient who received an intestinal transplant, so some T cells may come from the graft donor. CDR3s leave out the opening cysteine and the closing phenylalanine or tryptophan.

j_call	v_call	cdr3_aa
TRBJ2-1	TRBV6-4	ASSEEFTAYNEQF
TRBJ1-5	TRBV28	ASSLKGFQPQH
TRBJ2-3	TRBV27	ASSLAGTDTQY
TRBJ2-2	TRBV27	ASTTVGGSGELF
TRBJ2-5	TRBV6-5	ASSYSMNVQETQY
TRBJ2-7	TRBV11-1	ASSLGEY
TRBJ2-5	TRBV4-1	ASSQVLETQY
TRBJ2-7	TRBV5-6	ASSLALGQGKHSYEQY
TRBJ1-2	TRBV19	ASSMGPSNYGYT
TRBJ2-5	TRBV29-1	SVERGEGETQY
TRBJ1-1	TRBV6-5	ASSEGGHTEAF
TRBJ2-7	TRBV4-1	ASSQGGDAYEQY
TRBJ2-1	TRBV11-2	ASSFWGGGGTYNEQF
TRBJ2-7	TRBV5-1	ASSLVAGGSYEQY
TRBJ1-6	TRBV11-1	ASSWPGVFSPLH
TRBJ2-1	TRBV11-2	ASSSSSLTPYNEQF
TRBJ1-6	TRBV11-3	ASSLTGYSPLH
TRBJ2-2	TRBV5-1	ASSAGTSGGPDRTGELF
TRBJ2-7	TRBV6-5	ASSGQYEQY
TRBJ2-4	TRBV4-1	ARSPGGGGWDQNIQY
TRBJ1-1	TRBV19	ATRRGNTEAF
TRBJ2-1	TRBV4-2	ASSLSGGLSYNEQF
TRBJ1-2	TRBV11-2	ASSFNYGYT
TRBJ2-4	TRBV19	ASSQRRGQLPKNIQY
TRBJ1-1	TRBV28	ASSSTKGMNTEAF
TRBJ1-2	TRBV19	ASTPDAGEEYGYT
TRBJ2-1	TRBV7-9	ASNSNPKRLYNEQF
TRBJ1-1	TRBV6-5	ASSQDRGRAEAF
TRBJ2-1	TRBV25-1	ASSDGGADEQF
TRBJ2-1	TRBV19	ASSISGGRKYDNEQF